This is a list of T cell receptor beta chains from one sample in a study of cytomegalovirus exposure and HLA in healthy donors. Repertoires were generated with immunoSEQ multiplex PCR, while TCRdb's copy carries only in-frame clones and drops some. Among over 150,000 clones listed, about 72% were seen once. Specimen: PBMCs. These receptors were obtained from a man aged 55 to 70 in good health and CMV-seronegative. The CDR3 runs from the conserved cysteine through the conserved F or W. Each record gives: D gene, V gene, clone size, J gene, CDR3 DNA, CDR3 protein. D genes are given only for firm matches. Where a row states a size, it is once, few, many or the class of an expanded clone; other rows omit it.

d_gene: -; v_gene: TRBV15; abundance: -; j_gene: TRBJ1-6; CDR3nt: TGTGCCACCAGTTCGGACAGAAACAATTCACCCCTCCACTTT; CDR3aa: CATSSDRNNSPLHF
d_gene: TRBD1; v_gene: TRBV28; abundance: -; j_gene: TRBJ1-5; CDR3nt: TGTGCCAGCAGTCGGAGGGACAGGTACAATCAGCCCCAGCATTTT; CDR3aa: CASSRRDRYNQPQHF
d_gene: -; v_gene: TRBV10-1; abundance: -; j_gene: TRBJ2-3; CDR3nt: TGCGCCAGCAGTGAACAGGCAGCCCAGAATACGCAGTATTTT; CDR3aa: CASSEQAAQNTQYF
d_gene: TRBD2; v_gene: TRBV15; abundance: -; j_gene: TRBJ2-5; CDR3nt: TGTGCCACCACCGGTCGAAGTAGCGGGGGGAGGGAGACCCAGTACTTC; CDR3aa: CATTGRSSGGRETQYF
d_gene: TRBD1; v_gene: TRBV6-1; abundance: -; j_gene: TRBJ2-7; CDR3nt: TGTGCCAGCAGTAACCGACAGGGAACGGGCTACGAGCAGTACTTC; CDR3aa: CASSNRQGTGYEQYF
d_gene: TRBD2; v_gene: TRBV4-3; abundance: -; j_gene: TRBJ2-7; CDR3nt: TGCGCCAGCAGCCAAGGCGGGACTAGCGGGAAAAACGAGCAGTACTTC; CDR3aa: CASSQGGTSGKNEQYF
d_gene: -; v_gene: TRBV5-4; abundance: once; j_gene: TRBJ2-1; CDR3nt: TGTGCCAGCACCGGCGGGGTGTTTGTCAATGAGCAACAGCAGTTCTTC; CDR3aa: CASTGGVFVNEQQQFF
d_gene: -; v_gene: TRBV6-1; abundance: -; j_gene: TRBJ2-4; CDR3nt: TGTGCCAGCATAGAACTAGCCAAAAACATTCAGTACTTC; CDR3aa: CASIELAKNIQYF
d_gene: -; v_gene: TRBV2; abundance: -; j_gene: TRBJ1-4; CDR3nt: TGTGCCAGCAGACCTACCGGGGGAAATGAAAAACTGTTTTTT; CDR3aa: CASRPTGGNEKLFF
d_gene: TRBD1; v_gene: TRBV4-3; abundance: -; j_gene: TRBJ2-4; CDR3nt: TGCGCCAGCAGCCATGACAGGGGGTTTGACATTCAGTACTTC; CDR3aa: CASSHDRGFDIQYF
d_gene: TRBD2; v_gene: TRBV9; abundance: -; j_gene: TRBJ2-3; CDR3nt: TGTGCCAGCAGCGTACCACGTCACCGGGACAGATTGACTAGCGGAGCAGATACGCAGTATTTT; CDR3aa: CASSVPRHRDRLTSGADTQYF
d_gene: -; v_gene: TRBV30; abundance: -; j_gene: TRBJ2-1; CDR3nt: TGTGCCTGGAGTGTTCAGGGGACCTACAATGAGCAGTTCTTC; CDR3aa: CAWSVQGTYNEQFF
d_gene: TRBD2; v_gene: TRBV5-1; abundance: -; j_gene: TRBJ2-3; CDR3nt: TGCGCCAGCAGCGGGGGGGGAATCACTGATAGCACAGATACGCAGTATTTT; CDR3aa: CASSGGGITDSTDTQYF
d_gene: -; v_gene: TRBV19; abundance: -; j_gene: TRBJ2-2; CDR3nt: TGTGCCAGTAGTATTACCCCCAGGAACACCGGGGAGCTGTTTTTT; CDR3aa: CASSITPRNTGELFF
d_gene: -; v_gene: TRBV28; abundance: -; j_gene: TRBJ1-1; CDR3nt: TGTGCCAGCAGTTCCGGGACAACGCTAGGAGCTTTCTTT; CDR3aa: CASSSGTTLGAFF
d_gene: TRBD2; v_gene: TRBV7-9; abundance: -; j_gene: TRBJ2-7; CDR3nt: TGTGCCAGCAGCCCTACTAGCGGGAGCTCCGGAGCGGTCCCCTACGAGCAGTACTTC; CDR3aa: CASSPTSGSSGAVPYEQYF
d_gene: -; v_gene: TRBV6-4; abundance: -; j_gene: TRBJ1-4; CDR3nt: TGTGCCGCGGGCGGGGCACCCGCAACTAATGAAAAACTGTTTTTT; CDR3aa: CAAGGAPATNEKLFF
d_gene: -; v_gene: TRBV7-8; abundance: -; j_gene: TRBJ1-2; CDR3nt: TGTGCCAGCAGCTTAGTGCAGGGCTATGGCTACACCTTC; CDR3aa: CASSLVQGYGYTF
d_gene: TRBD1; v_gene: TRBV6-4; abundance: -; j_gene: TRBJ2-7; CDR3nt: TGTGCCAGCAAGGACAGGGGGGATTTCGAGCAGTACTTC; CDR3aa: CASKDRGDFEQYF
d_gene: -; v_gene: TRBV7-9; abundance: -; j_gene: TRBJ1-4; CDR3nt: TGTTCCAGCAGCTTAGGACACGTTAATGAAAAACTGTTTTTT; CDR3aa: CSSSLGHVNEKLFF
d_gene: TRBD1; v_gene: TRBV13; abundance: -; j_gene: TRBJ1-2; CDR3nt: TGTGCCAGCAGCCCCTCAGACAGGGGATATGGCTACACCTTC; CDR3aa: CASSPSDRGYGYTF
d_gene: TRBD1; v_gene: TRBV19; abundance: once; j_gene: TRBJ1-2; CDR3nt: TGTGCCAGTAGTATCGCACAGGGGCTGGGGGGCTACACCTTC; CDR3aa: CASSIAQGLGGYTF
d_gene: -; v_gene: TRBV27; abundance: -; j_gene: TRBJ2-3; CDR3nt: TGTGCCAGCAGTTTCGGAGGGGGGGGCACAGATACGCAGTATTTT; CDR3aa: CASSFGGGGTDTQYF
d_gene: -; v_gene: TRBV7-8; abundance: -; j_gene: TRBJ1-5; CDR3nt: TGTGCCAGCAGCTTATCACAAGATCAGCCCCAGCATTTT; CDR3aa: CASSLSQDQPQHF
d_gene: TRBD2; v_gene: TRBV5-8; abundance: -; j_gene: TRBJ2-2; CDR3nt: TGTGCCAGCAGCTGGGGGACTAGCGGCACCGGGGAGCTGTTTTTT; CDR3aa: CASSWGTSGTGELFF
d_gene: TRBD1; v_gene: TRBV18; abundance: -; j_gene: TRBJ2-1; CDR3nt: TGTGCCAGCTCACCACCGTTCGGGACAGGGTACCACAATGAGCAGTTCTTC; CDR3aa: CASSPPFGTGYHNEQFF
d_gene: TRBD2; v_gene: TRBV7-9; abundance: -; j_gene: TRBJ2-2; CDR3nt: TGTGCCAGCTGCCGGGGGGATAACACCGGGGAGCTGTTTTTT; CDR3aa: CASCRGDNTGELFF
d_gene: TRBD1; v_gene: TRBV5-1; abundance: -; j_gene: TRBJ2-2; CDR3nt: TGCGCCAGCAGCTACCTACAGGGGGCGCCCGGGGAGCTGTTTTTT; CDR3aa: CASSYLQGAPGELFF
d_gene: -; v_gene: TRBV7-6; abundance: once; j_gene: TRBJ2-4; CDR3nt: TGTGCCAGCAGTCCTCCGGGGTCGAACATTCAGTACTTC; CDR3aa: CASSPPGSNIQYF
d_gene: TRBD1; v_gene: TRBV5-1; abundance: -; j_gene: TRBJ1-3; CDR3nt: TGCGCCAGCAGCGCCCGGACAGGGGATGGAAACACCATATATTTT; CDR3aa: CASSARTGDGNTIYF
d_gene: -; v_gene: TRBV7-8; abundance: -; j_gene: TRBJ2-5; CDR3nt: TGTGCCAGCAGCTTAGTGGGGCATGGGGAGACCCAGTACTTC; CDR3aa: CASSLVGHGETQYF
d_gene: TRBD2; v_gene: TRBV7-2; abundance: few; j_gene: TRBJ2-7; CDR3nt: TGTGCCAGCAGCCCCACTAGCGATTCCTACGAGCAGTACTTC; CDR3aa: CASSPTSDSYEQYF
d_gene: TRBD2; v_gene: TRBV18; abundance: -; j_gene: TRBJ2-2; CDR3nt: TGTGCCAGCTCACGACTAGCGGGAGACACCGGGGAGCTGTTTTTT; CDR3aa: CASSRLAGDTGELFF
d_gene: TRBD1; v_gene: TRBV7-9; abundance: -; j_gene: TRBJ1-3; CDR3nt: TGTGCCAGCAGCTTAGAAGGCAGGGGGGACACCATATATTTT; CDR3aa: CASSLEGRGDTIYF
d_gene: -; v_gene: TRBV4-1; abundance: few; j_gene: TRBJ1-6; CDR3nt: TGCGCCAGCAGCCAAGAGAGAGGGAGCTATAATTCACCCCTCCACTTT; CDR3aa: CASSQERGSYNSPLHF
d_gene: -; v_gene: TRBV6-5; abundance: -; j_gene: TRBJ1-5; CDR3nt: TGTGCCAGCAGAATCAACTCGAGACAGCCCCAGCATTTT; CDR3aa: CASRINSRQPQHF
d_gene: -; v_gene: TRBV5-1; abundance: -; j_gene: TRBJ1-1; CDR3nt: TGCGCCAGCAGCTTGGGCGGGGGACCGAAGCGCGAAGCTTTCTTT; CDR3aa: CASSLGGGPKREAFF